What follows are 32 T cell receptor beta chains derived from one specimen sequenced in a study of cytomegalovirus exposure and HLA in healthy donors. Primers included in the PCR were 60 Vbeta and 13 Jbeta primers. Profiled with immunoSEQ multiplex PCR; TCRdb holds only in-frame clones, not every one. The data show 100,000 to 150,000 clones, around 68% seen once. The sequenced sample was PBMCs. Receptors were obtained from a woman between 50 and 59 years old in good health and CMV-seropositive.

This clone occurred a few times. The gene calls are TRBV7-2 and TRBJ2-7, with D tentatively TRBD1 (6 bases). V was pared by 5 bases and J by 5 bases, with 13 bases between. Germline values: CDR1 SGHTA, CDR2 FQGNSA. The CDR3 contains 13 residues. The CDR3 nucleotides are TGTGCCAGCAGCAGCCAACAGGGCCACGAGCAGTACTTC. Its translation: CASSSQQGHEQYF.

The chain's CDR3 is CASSPLTSGSYNEQFF. DNA of the CDR3: TGTGCCAGCAGCCCCCTGACTAGCGGGAGTTACAATGAGCAGTTCTTC. The chain links TRBV9 to TRBJ2-1; 12 positions match TRBD2. Per the germline V gene, CDR1 is SGDLS and CDR2 is YYNGEE. The CDR3 totals 16 residues. Losses at the gene ends were 4 bases for V and 4 bases for J; bases not matched to a gene: 6. Complete variable domain (other parts from reference TRBV9 and TRBJ2-1): DSGVTQTPKHLITATGQRVTLRCSPRSGDLSVYWYQQSLDQGLQFLIQYYNGEERAKGNILERFSAQQFPDLHSELNLSSLELGDSALYFCASSPLTSGSYNEQFFGPGTRLTVL.

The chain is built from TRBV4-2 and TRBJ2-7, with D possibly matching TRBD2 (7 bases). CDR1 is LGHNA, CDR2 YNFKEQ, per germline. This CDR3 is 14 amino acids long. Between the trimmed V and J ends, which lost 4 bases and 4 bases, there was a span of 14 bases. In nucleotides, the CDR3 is TGTGCCAGCAGCCGAGGGGGGGGGAGGTACGAGCAGTACTTC. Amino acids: CASSRGGGRYEQYF.

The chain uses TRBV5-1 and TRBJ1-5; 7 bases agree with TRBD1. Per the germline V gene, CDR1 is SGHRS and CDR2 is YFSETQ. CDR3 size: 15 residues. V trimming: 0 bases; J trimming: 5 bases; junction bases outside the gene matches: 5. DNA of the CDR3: TGCGCCAGCAGCTTGGAGGGGGCACCTGATCAGCCCCAGCATTTT. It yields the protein CASSLEGAPDQPQHF.

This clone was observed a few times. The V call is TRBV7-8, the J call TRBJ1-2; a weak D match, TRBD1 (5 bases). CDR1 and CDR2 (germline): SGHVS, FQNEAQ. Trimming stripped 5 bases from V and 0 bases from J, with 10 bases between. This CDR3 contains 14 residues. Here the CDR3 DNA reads TGTGCCAGCAGCCCCCGGGGGGCTAACTATGGCTACACCTTC. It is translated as CASSPRGANYGYTF.

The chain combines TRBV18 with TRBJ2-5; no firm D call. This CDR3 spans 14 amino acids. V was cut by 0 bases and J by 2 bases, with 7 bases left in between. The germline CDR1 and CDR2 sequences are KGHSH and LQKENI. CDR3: CASSPPQLQETQYF. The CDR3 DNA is TGTGCCAGCTCACCACCCCAACTACAAGAGACCCAGTACTTC.

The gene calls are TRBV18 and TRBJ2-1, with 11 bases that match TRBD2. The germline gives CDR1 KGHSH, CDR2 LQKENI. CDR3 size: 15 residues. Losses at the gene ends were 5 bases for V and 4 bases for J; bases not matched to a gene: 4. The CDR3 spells CASSGTSGIYNEQFF. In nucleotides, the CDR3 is TGTGCCAGCTCAGGGACTAGCGGAATATACAATGAGCAGTTCTTC.

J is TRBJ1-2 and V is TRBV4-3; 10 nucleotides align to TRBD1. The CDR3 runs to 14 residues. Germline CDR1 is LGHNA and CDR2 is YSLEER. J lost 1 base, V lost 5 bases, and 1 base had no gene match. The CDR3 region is CASSGQGGNYGYTF. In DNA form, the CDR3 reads TGCGCCAGCAGCGGACAGGGGGGTAACTATGGCTACACCTTC.

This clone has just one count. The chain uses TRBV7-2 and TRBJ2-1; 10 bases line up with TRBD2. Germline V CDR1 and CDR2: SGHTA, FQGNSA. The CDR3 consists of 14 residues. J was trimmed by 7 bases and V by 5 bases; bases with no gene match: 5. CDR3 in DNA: TGTGCCAGCAGCCCCGGACTAGCGGCTAATGAGCAGTTCTTC. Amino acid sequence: CASSPGLAANEQFF.

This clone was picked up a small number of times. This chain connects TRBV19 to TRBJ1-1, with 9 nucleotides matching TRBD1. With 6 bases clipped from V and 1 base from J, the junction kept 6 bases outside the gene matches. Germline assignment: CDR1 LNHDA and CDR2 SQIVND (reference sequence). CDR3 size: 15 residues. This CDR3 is CASRKDRGKNTEAFF. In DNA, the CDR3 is TGTGCCAGTAGGAAAGACAGGGGGAAGAACACTGAAGCTTTCTTT. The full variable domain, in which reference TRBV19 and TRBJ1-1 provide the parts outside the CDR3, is DGGITQSPKYLFRKEGQNVTLSCEQNLNHDAMYWYRQDPGQGLRLIYYSQIVNDFQKGDIAEGYSVSREKKESFPLTVTSAQKNPTAFYLCASRKDRGKNTEAFFGQGTRLTVV.

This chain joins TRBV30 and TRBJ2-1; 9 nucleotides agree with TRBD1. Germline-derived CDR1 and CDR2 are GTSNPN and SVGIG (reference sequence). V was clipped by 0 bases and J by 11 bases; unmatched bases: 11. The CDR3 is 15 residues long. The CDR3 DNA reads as TGTGCCTGGAGTGTTCCAGGGACAGGGTCCGGGAAGCAGTTCTTC. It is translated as CAWSVPGTGSGKQFF.

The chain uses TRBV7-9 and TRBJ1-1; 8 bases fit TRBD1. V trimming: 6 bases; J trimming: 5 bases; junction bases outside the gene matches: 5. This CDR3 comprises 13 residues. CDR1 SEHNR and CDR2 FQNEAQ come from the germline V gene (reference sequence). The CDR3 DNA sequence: TGTGCCAGCAGGCAGGGGGCAGGGACTGAAGCTTTCTTT. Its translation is CASRQGAGTEAFF.

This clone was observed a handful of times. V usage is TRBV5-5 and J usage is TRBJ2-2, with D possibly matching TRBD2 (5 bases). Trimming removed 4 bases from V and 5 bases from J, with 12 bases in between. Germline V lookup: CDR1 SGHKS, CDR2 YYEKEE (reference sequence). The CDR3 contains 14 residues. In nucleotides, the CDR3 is TGTGCCAGCAGCCCCGCCCCGGGGACCGGGGAGCTGTTTTTT. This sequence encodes CASSPAPGTGELFF.

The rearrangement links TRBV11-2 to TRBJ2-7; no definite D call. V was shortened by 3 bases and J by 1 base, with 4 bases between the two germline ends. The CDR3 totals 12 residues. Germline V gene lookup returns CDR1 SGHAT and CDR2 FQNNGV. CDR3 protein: CASSFLSYEQYF. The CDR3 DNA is TGTGCCAGCAGCTTTCTTTCCTACGAGCAGTACTTC.

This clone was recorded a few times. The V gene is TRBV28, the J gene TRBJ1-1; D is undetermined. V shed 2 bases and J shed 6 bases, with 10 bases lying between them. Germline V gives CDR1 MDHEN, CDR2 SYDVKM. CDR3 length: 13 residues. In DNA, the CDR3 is TGTGCCAGCAGTTTAGATTGGGCAGCTGAAGCTTTCTTT. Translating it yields CASSLDWAAEAFF.

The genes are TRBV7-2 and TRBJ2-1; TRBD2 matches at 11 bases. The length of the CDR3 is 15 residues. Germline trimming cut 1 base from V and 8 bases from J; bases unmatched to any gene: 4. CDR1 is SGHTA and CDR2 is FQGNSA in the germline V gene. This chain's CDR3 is CASSLVSGGDYEQFF. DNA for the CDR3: TGTGCCAGCAGCTTAGTTAGCGGGGGGGACTATGAGCAGTTCTTC.

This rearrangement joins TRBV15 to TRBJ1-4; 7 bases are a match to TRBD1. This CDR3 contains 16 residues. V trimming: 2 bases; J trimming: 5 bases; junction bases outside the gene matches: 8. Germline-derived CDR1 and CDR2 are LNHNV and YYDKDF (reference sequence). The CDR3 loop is CATSRLSGTVNEKLFF. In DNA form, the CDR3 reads TGTGCCACCAGCAGATTATCCGGGACAGTGAATGAAAAACTGTTTTTT.

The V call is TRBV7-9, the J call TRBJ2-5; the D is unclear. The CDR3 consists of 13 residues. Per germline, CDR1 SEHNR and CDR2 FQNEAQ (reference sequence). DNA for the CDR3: TGTGGAAGCAGTCTCATGGAGAAAGAGACCCAGTACTTC. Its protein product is CGSSLMEKETQYF.

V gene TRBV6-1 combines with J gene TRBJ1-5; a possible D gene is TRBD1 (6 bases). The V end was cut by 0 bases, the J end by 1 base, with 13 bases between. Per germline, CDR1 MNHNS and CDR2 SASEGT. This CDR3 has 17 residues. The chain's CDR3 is CASSEAGAWGSNQPQHF. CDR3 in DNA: TGTGCCAGCAGTGAAGCGGGGGCTTGGGGGAGCAATCAGCCCCAGCATTTT.

CDR3 nucleotides: TGTGCCAGCAGTGAAGCCAGGGGAACCACTGAAGCTTTCTTT. Translation: CASSEARGTTEAFF. The J gene is TRBJ1-1, the V gene TRBV2; D is perhaps TRBD1 (6 bases). Looked up from germline, CDR1 is SNHLY and CDR2 is FYNNEI. CDR3 length: 14 amino acids. With 0 bases removed from V and 4 bases from J, the gap between germline ends came to 9 bases.

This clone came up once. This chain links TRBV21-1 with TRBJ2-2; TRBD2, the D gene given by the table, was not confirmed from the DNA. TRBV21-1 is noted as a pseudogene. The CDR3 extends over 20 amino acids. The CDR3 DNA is TGTGCCAGCAGCAAGGAAGGATTTATTAGCGGGAGGGGGTACCCCGGGGAGCTGTTTTTT. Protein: CASSKEGFISGRGYPGELFF.

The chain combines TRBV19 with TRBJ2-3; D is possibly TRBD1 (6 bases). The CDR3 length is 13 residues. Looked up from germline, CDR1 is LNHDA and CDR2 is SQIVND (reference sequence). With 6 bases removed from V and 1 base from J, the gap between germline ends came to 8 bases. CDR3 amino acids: CASRRQGTDTQYF. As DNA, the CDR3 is TGTGCCAGTAGGAGACAGGGCACAGATACGCAGTATTTT.

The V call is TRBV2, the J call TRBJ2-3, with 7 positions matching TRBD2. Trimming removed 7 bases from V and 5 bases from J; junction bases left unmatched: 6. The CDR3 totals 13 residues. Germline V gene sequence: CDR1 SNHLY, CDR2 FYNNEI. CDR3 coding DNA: TGTGCCAGCATTCGGTTAGCGGGAGATACGCAGTATTTT. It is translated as CASIRLAGDTQYF.

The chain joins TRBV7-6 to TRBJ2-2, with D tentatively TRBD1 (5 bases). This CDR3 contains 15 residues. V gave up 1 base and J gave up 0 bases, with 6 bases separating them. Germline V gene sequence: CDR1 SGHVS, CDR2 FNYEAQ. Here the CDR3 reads CASSLGQSNTGELFF. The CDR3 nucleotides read TGTGCCAGCAGCTTAGGACAGTCGAACACCGGGGAGCTGTTTTTT.

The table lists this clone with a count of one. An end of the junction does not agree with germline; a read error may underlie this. CDR3 region: CASSQETGSRTIF. For the CDR3, the DNA is TGCGCCAGCAGCCAAGAGACAGGGAGCCGTACAATCTTT. The chain links TRBV4-1 to TRBJ1-1; 7 bases align to TRBD1. The length of the CDR3 is 13 residues. CDR1 MGHRA and CDR2 YSYEKL come from the germline V gene.

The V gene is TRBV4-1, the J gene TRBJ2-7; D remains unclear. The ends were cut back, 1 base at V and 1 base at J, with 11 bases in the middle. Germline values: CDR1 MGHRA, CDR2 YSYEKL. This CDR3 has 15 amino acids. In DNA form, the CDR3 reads TGCGCCAGCAGCCAAGTGGTGTACGGTTCCTACGAGCAGTACTTC. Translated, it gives CASSQVVYGSYEQYF.

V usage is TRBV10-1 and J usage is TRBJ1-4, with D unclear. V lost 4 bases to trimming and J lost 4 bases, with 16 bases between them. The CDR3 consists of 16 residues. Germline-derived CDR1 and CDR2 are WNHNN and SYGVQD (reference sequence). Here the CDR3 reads CASSGPDTLGNEKLFF. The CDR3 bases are TGCGCCAGCAGTGGACCAGACACATTGGGTAATGAAAAACTGTTTTTT.

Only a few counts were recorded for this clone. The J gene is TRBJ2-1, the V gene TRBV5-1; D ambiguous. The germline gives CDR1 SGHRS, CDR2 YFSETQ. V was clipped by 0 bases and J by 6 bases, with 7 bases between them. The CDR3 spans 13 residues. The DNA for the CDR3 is TGCGCCAGCAGCTTGGATCAGATCAATGAGCAGTTCTTC. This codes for CASSLDQINEQFF. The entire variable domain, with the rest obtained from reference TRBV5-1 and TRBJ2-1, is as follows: KAGVTQTPRYLIKTRGQQVTLSCSPISGHRSVSWYQQTPGQGLQFLFEYFSETQRNKGNFPGRFSGRQFSNSRSEMNVSTLELGDSALYLCASSLDQINEQFFGPGTRLTVL.

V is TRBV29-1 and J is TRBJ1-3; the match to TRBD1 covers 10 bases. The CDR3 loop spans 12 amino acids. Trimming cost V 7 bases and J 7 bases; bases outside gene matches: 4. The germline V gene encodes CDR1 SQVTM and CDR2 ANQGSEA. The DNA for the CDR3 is TGCAGCGCGCGACAGGGGGCTAACACCATATATTTT. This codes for CSARQGANTIYF.

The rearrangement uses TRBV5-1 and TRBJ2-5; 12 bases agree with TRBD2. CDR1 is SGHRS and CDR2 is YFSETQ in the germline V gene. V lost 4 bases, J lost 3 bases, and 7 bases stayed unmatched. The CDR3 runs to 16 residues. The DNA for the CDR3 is TGCGCCAGCAGCCGCGTGTCTAGCGGGGGGGAAGAGACCCAGTACTTC. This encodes CASSRVSSGGEETQYF.

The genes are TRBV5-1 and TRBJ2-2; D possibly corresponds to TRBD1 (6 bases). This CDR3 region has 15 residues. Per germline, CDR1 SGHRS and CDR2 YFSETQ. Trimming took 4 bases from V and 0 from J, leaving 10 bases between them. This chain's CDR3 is CASSTDRANTGELFF. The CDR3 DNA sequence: TGCGCCAGCAGCACGGACAGAGCGAACACCGGGGAGCTGTTTTTT.

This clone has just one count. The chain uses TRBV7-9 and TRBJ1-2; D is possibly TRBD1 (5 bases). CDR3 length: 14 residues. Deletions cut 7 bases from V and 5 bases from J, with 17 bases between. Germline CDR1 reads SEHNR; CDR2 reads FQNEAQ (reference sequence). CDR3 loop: CASTPSGGLYGYTF. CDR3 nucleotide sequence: TGTGCCAGCACTCCTTCGGGGGGGTTGTATGGCTACACCTTC.